This T cell receptor (beta chain) was identified during a study of shared clonotypes between healthy human individuals. Findings of the study overall: The sole specimen, blood, was sampled, and tissue repertoires likely differ. Of the naive CD4 clonotypes, around 5% were shared across a handful of donors.

Details on this clone: The antigen is unknown.

Naive CD8 cells lacked CD45RO, underwent positive selection for CCR7 and left out terminally differentiated effector memory CD45RA+ cells. Germline-derived CDR1 and CDR2 are MDHEN and SYDVKM. CDR3 length: 15 amino acids. The ends lost 5 bases at V and 0 bases at J; junction bases unmatched: 4. Only in-frame clones appear in the TCRdb table, and some are missing; sequencing was by immunoSEQ multiplex PCR. The sample consists of around 620,000 clones, 95% of them appearing once. This chain joins TRBV28 and TRBJ2-1; 7 bases are a match to TRBD1. Specimen: naive CD8+ T cells sorted from blood. The sequence came from a woman in her 30s in good health. The CDR3 here is CASSLGQFSYNEQFF. In nucleotides, the CDR3 is TGTGCCAGCAGTCTGGGACAGTTCTCCTACAATGAGCAGTTCTTC.